The text below deals with one T cell receptor (beta chain). Here the CDR3 omits its conserved ending phenylalanine or tryptophan, so a read error is the likely source. The data originate from a study of blood T cells in healthy people across ages. The second PCR ran 7 to 11 cycles with a sample-barcoded 5' primer and J-beta primers. Each CDR3 protein gets one entry after TCRdb re-called the 5' RACE reads with MiXCR. The sample lists under 1,100,000 distinct CDR3 sequences; under 30% were seen once. These same records also appear under a second study, on T cells of mothers and their children. That paper notes: From each mother came over 9.5 million TCR beta CDR3 reads, and from each child came 2.5 million to 3 million.

The sequenced material came from blood. The source of this sequence is a girl aged 2 to 10 in good health.

This chain's CDR3 is CASPEGGEGLSAFI. Here the CDR3 DNA reads TGTGCCAGCCCAGAGGGGGGGGAGGGGTTGTCGGCTTTCATT. The chain carries TRBV2 and TRBJ1-1; maybe TRBD1 (6 bases). Looked up from germline, CDR1 is SNHLY and CDR2 is FYNNEI. The CDR3 sequence is 14 residues long. The V end was cut by 8 bases, the J end by 11 bases, with 24 bases between.